The T cell receptor (beta chain) under discussion was sequenced for a study of T cell responses to AZD1222 COVID-19 vaccine. Overall study context: Timing groups of about 4 and about 12 weeks for second doses were pooled.

TCRdb keeps only in-frame clones here, not all; method: immunoSEQ multiplex PCR. The sample includes around 100,000 clones, about 89% of them seen just once. About this clone itself: Its antigen remains unknown.

Points from the study as a whole: Spike-specific TCR breadth and depth were elevated following two AZD1222 doses.

Germline CDR1 and CDR2: SGDLS and YYNGEE. The CDR3 extends over 15 amino acids. V lost 4 bases to trimming and J lost 1 base; unmatched junction nucleotides: 8. The chain uses TRBV9 and TRBJ2-7, with 7 bases fitting TRBD1. This receptor was taken from an adult in good health. Specimen: peripheral blood, collected on day 0 of AZD1222 vaccination. The CDR3 nucleotides read TGTGCCAGCAGCCCTGGGACAGACTATTCCTACGAGCAGTACTTC. Its translation: CASSPGTDYSYEQYF. The full variable domain, rest sourced from reference TRBV9 and TRBJ2-7, is DSGVTQTPKHLITATGQRVTLRCSPRSGDLSVYWYQQSLDQGLQFLIQYYNGEERAKGNILERFSAQQFPDLHSELNLSSLELGDSALYFCASSPGTDYSYEQYFGPGTRLTVT.